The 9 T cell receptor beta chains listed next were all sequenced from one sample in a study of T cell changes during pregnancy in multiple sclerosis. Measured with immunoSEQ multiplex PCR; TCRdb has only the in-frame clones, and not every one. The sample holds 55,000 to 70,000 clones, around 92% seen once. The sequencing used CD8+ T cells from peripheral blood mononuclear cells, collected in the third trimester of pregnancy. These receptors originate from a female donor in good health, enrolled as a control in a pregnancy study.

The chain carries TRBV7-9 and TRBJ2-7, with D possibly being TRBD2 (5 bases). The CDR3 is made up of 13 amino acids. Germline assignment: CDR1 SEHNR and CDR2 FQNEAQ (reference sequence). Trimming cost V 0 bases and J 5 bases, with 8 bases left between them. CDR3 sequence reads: CASSLASGNEQYF. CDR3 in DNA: TGTGCCAGCAGCTTAGCGTCGGGGAACGAGCAGTACTTC.

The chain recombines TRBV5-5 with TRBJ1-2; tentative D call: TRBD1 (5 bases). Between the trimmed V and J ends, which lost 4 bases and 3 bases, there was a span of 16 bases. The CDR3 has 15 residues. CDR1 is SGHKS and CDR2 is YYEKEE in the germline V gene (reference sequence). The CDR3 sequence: CASSPDSSPYYGYTF. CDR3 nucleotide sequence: TGTGCCAGCAGCCCTGACAGTTCCCCCTACTATGGCTACACCTTC. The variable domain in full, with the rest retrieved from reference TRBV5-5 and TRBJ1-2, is DAGVTQSPTHLIKTRGQQVTLRCSPISGHKSVSWYQQVLGQGPQFIFQYYEKEERGRGNFPDRFSARQFPNYSSELNVNALLLGDSALYLCASSPDSSPYYGYTFGSGTRLTVV.

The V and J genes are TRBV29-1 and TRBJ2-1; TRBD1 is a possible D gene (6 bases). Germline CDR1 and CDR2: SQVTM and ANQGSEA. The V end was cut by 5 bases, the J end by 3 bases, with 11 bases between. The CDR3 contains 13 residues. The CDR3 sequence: CSVTDRNYNEQFF. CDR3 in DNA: TGCAGCGTTACGGACAGAAACTACAATGAGCAGTTCTTC.

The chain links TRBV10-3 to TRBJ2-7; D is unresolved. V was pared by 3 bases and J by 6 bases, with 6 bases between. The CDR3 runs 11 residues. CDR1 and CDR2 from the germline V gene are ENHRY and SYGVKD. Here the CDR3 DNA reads TGTGCCATCAGTGATTCCCTCGAGCAGTACTTC. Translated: CAISDSLEQYF.

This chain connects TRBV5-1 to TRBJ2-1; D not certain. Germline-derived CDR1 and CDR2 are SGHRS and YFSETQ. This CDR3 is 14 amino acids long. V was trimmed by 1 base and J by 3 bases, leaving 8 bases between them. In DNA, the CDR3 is TGCGCCAGCAGCTTGTCTGGCAGCTACAATGAGCAGTTCTTC. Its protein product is CASSLSGSYNEQFF.

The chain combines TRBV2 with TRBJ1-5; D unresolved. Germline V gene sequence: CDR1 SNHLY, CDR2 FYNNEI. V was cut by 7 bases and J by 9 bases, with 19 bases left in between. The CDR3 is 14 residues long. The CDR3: CASTDETGIAPQHF. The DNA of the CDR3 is TGTGCCAGCACCGATGAAACGGGAATTGCGCCCCAGCATTTT.

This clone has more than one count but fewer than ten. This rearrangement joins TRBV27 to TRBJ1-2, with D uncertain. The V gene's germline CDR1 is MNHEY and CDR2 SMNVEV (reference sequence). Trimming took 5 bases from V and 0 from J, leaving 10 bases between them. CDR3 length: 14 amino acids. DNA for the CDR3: TGTGCCAGCAGTGCCGGGGTCGCTAACTATGGCTACACCTTC. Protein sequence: CASSAGVANYGYTF.

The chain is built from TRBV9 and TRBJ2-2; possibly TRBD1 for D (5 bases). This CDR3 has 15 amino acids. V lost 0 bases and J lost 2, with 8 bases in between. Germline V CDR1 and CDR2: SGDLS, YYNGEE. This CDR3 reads CASSVGQKNTGELFF. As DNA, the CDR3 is TGTGCCAGCAGCGTAGGACAGAAAAACACCGGGGAGCTGTTTTTT.

CDR3: CASLGLPGELFF. The CDR3 DNA sequence: TGTGCCAGTCTCGGACTGCCCGGGGAGCTGTTTTTT. The chain recombines TRBV30 with TRBJ2-2; D possibly corresponds to TRBD2 (5 bases). Germline-derived CDR1 and CDR2 are GTSNPN and SVGIG (reference sequence). The CDR3 runs 12 residues. The V end was cut by 8 bases, the J end by 6 bases, with 13 bases between.